This TCR beta chain was sequenced during a study of T cells in Graves' hyperthyroidism and ophthalmopathy. RNA transcripts yielded amplified TCR beta CDR3 regions. The HTBI primer set was used in a first-round RT-PCR of the TCR CDR3. TCRdb re-called the multiplex PCR reads with MiXCR, one entry per CDR3 protein. The table includes 300,000 or so distinct CDR3 sequences, 21% detected once. From germline, CDR1 is DFQATT and CDR2 SNEGSKA (reference sequence). With V trimmed by 3 bases and J by 13 bases, 8 bases remained unmatched. The CDR3 length is 12 residues. Broader study findings: Peripheral blood also featured most of the thyroid clonotypes expanded above 0.001.

As concerns this clonotype: Its antigen is currently unknown. Being one base from a much bigger clone, this may be a read error.

The TCR sequence derives from a woman aged 50 to 60 with Graves' hyperthyroidism. V gene TRBV20-1 combines with J gene TRBJ2-1, with 8 bases aligning to TRBD1. Material for sequencing was blood. The CDR3 DNA sequence: TGCAGTGCTAGGACAGGGGACAAGACCCAGTTCTTC. Translated, it gives CSARTGDKTQFF.